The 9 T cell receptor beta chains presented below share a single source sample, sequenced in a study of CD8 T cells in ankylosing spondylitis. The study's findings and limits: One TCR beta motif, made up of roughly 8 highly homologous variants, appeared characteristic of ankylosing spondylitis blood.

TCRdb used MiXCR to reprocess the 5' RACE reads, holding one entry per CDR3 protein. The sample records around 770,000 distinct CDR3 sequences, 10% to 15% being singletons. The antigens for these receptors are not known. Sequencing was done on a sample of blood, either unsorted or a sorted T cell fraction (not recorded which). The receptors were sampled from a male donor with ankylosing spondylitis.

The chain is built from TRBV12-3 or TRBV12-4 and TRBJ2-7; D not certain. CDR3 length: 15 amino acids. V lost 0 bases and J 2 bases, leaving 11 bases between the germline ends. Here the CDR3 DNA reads TGTGCCAGCAGTTTAGCGCTTAAAGGAACCTACGAGCAGTACTTC. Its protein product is CASSLALKGTYEQYF.

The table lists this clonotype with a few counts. CDR3 DNA sequence: TGCGCCAGCAGCCAACCCCCTAGCGGGAGGGCAGGCGAGCAGTACTTC. Protein sequence: CASSQPPSGRAGEQYF. V gene TRBV4-3 combines with J gene TRBJ2-7; 12 bases fit TRBD2. CDR3 length equals 16 residues. The V segment lost 2 bases and the J segment 6 bases; nucleotides outside the gene matches: 8. CDR1 and CDR2 (germline): LGHNA, YSLEER.

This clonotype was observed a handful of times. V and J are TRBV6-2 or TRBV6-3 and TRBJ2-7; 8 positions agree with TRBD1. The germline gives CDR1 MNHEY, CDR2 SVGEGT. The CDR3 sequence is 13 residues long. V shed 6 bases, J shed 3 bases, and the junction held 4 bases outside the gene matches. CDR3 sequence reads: CASRDRVSYEQYF. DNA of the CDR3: TGTGCCAGCAGGGACAGGGTAAGCTACGAGCAGTACTTC.

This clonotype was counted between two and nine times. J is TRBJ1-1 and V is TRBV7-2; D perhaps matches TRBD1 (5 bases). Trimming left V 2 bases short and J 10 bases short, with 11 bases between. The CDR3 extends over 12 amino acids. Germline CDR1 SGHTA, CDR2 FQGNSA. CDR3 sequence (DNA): TGTGCCAGCAGCTTAATTCCGGGGGGAGCTTTCTTT. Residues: CASSLIPGGAFF.

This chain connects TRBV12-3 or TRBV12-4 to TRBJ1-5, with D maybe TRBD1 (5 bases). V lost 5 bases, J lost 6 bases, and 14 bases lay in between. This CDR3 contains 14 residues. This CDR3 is CASSPLQGGQPQHF. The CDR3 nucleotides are TGTGCCAGCAGTCCTCTCCAGGGTGGTCAGCCCCAGCATTTT.

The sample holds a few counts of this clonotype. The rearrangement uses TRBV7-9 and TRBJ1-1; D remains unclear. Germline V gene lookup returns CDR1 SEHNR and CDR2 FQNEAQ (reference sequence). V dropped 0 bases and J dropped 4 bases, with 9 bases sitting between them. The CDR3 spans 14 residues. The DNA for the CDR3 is TGTGCCAGCAGCTTAGCAGGGTTGGCCACTGAAGCTTTCTTT. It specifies CASSLAGLATEAFF.

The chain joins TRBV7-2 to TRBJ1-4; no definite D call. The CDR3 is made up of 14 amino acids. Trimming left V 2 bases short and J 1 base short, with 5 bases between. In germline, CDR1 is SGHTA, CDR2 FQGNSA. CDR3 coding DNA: TGTGCCAGCAGCTTACAGGTAACTAATGAAAAACTGTTTTTT. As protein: CASSLQVTNEKLFF.

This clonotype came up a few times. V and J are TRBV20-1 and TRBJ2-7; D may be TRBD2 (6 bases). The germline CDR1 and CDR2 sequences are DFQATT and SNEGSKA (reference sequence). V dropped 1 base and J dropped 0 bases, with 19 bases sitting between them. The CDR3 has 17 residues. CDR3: CSARAPPGEGSSYEQYF. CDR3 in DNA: TGCAGTGCTAGAGCCCCTCCGGGGGAAGGATCCTCCTACGAGCAGTACTTC.

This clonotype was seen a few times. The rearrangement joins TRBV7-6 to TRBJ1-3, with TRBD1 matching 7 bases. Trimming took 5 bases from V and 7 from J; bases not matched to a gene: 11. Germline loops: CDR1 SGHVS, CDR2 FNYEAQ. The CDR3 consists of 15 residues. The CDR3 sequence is CASSVRDSPPNTIYF. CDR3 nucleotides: TGTGCCAGCAGCGTTCGGGACAGTCCTCCCAACACCATATATTTT. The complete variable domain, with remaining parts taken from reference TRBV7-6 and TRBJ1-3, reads GAGVSQSPRYKVTKRGQDVALRCDPISGHVSLYWYRQALGQGPEFLTYFNYEAQQDKSGLPNDRFSAERPEGSISTLTIQRTEQRDSAMYRCASSVRDSPPNTIYFGEGSWLTVV.